This TCR beta chain was retrieved from a study of blood T cell repertoires in COVID-19. Study details: The samples span acute and convalescent COVID-19 from the United States, Italy and Spain. PBMCs, B-cell-depleted T cells, or T cells provided the cDNA or gDNA that made up the material.

Using immunoSEQ multiplex PCR, the repertoire was profiled, and TCRdb retains in-frame clones only, with some absent. The sample consists of around 25,000 clones, over 70% of them appearing once. The germline V gene encodes CDR1 MNHEY and CDR2 SVGAGI. V shed 2 bases, J shed 5 bases, and the junction held 3 bases outside the gene matches. This CDR3 has 13 amino acids. This clone was seen a handful of times. The chain carries TRBV6-5 and TRBJ2-7, with 7 bases identical to TRBD1. The sequence came from a man of 80 years or more with active or convalescent COVID-19. The sample consisted of peripheral blood. CDR3 in amino acids: CASSYRGLNEQYF. DNA for the CDR3: TGTGCCAGCAGTTACAGGGGGCTCAACGAGCAGTACTTC.